Shown below are 13 T cell receptor beta chains from a single sample sequenced in a study of Ad26.COV2.S vaccination and SARS-CoV-2 variants. This sample's treatment: about 20 received Ad26.COV2.S at low or high dose, single or two shots; about five received placebo; per-sample allocation not given. Day 63 following the first vaccine or placebo injection was when the samples were taken. Generated by immunoSEQ multiplex PCR, the TCRdb table keeps only in-frame clones and is missing some. The sample yields about 410,000 clones, approximately 91% seen once. The material sequenced was peripheral blood, taken in a trial of Ad26.COV2.S vaccine versus placebo. Receptors were obtained from a person between 18 and 59 years old who received the Ad26.COV2.S COVID-19 vaccine or a placebo.

This clone has just one count. The gene calls are TRBV24-1 and TRBJ2-3, with 7 bases fitting TRBD2. CDR1 and CDR2 (germline): KGHDR, SFDVKD. The CDR3 has 15 amino acids. The junction had 14 bases not matched to a gene; V was cut back by 10 bases and J by 5 bases. The DNA for the CDR3 is TGTGCCACGTCCCTGGGGGACGGGAGGATAGATACGCAGTATTTT. Translation gives CATSLGDGRIDTQYF.

In its sample, this clone was seen many times. CDR3 protein: CASRAGGQETQYF. CDR3 DNA sequence: TGTGCCAGCAGGGCAGGGGGCCAAGAGACCCAGTACTTC. This chain joins TRBV6-5 and TRBJ2-5; 7 bases agree with TRBD1. This CDR3 spans 13 amino acids. Germline trimming cut 6 bases from V and 1 base from J; bases unmatched to any gene: 2. The germline V gene has CDR1 MNHEY and CDR2 SVGAGI.

This chain links TRBV5-6 with TRBJ2-1; possible D gene TRBD2, 6 bases. The CDR3 totals 14 residues. CDR1 SGHDT and CDR2 YYEEEE come from the germline V gene. Trimming cost V 2 bases and J 7 bases, with 13 bases left between them. The CDR3 region has the DNA TGTGCCAGCAGCTTACTAGCCTCCAAAAATGAGCAGTTCTTC. It yields the protein CASSLLASKNEQFF.

The J gene is TRBJ2-2, the V gene TRBV11-2; perhaps TRBD2 as D (6 bases). Germline V gene lookup returns CDR1 SGHAT and CDR2 FQNNGV. V was clipped by 4 bases and J by 3 bases, with 9 bases between them. The CDR3 has 14 amino acids. DNA for the CDR3: TGTGCCAGCAGCTCGGACTATTACACCGGGGAGCTGTTTTTT. This sequence encodes CASSSDYYTGELFF.

As DNA, the CDR3 is TGTGCCAGCAGTTCCCCGGGGAGCTCTAATGAAAAACTGTTTTTT. The encoded protein is CASSSPGSSNEKLFF. The chain recombines TRBV28 with TRBJ1-4; unclear D gene. V was pared by 4 bases and J by 3 bases, with 12 bases between. The CDR3 extends over 15 amino acids. In germline, CDR1 is MDHEN, CDR2 SYDVKM.

V usage is TRBV7-8 and J usage is TRBJ2-3; 9 positions match TRBD2. The CDR3 totals 16 residues. The V gene end was trimmed by 5 bases and the J gene end by 2 bases; junction bases not matched to a gene: 8. Germline V gene sequence: CDR1 SGHVS, CDR2 FQNEAQ. This CDR3 reads CASSPPLAGFTDTQYF. The CDR3 region has the DNA TGTGCCAGCAGCCCGCCCCTAGCGGGATTCACAGATACGCAGTATTTT. The full variable domain, rest sourced from reference TRBV7-8 and TRBJ2-3, is GAGVSQSPRYKVAKRGQDVALRCDPISGHVSLFWYQQALGQGPEFLTYFQNEAQLDKSGLPSDRFFAERPEGSVSTLKIQRTQQEDSAVYLCASSPPLAGFTDTQYFGPGTRLTVL.

The chain has TRBV19 and TRBJ1-6; 7 positions match TRBD1. Germline assignment: CDR1 LNHDA and CDR2 SQIVND (reference sequence). The trim removed 6 bases at V and 6 bases at J, leaving 5 bases unmatched. The CDR3 covers 14 residues. The CDR3 DNA sequence: TGTGCCAGTAGGCCCGGGACAGCTAATTCACCCCTCCACTTT. Amino acids: CASRPGTANSPLHF.

The chain has TRBV7-2 and TRBJ2-2, with D unresolved. Trimming pared 5 bases from V and 3 bases from J, leaving 19 bases between. Germline V gives CDR1 SGHTA, CDR2 FQGNSA. This CDR3 region has 17 residues. The CDR3 nucleotides read TGTGCCAGCAGCCCTGACCCAAGGGCCCTCGACACCGGGGAGCTGTTTTTT. Protein product: CASSPDPRALDTGELFF.

This clone appeared once. This rearrangement joins TRBV5-1 to TRBJ2-3; TRBD1 aligns across 11 bases. The germline CDR1 and CDR2 sequences are SGHRS and YFSETQ. After removal of 0 bases from V and 11 bases from J, the junction contained 2 bases not matched to a gene. This CDR3 is 13 amino acids long. This CDR3 reads CASSLGTGGRQYF. In DNA form, the CDR3 reads TGCGCCAGCAGCTTGGGGACAGGGGGCCGGCAGTATTTT.

This clone was picked up a small number of times. This sequence joins TRBV30 and TRBJ1-5; D might be TRBD1 (5 bases). Germline V gene data show CDR1 as GTSNPN and CDR2 as SVGIG (reference sequence). With 1 base removed from V and 4 bases from J, the gap between germline ends came to 8 bases. The CDR3 consists of 13 residues. CDR3 bases: TGTGCCTGGAGTGGGGGGTTAAATCAGCCCCAGCATTTT. Residues: CAWSGGLNQPQHF.

This clone was seen just once. CDR3 in DNA: TGTGCCAGCAGCACCGGGACAGCCTACAATGAGCAGTTCTTC. Its translation is CASSTGTAYNEQFF. This chain connects TRBV7-2 to TRBJ2-1; 7 nucleotides agree with TRBD1. The ends lost 5 bases at V and 2 bases at J; junction bases unmatched: 3. The length of the CDR3 is 14 residues. CDR1 SGHTA and CDR2 FQGNSA come from the germline V gene.

In its sample, this clone was seen once. V and J are TRBV10-3 and TRBJ2-2, with D maybe TRBD1 (6 bases). The germline gives CDR1 ENHRY, CDR2 SYGVKD. Trimming pared 4 bases from V and 0 bases from J, leaving 9 bases between. The CDR3 is 15 residues long. The CDR3 protein is CAISGDRTNTGELFF. The CDR3 DNA reads as TGTGCCATCAGTGGCGACAGGACGAACACCGGGGAGCTGTTTTTT.

This chain joins TRBV2 and TRBJ2-1; D call uncertain. With 1 base removed from V and 10 bases from J, the gap between germline ends came to 8 bases. This CDR3 spans 12 amino acids. From germline, CDR1 is SNHLY and CDR2 FYNNEI. The CDR3: CASSEDPLEQFF. In DNA form, the CDR3 reads TGTGCCAGCAGTGAAGATCCCCTGGAGCAGTTCTTC.